This T cell receptor beta chain stems from a study of blood T cell repertoires in COVID-19. About the research overall: The cDNA or gDNA used as material had been derived from T cells, B-cell-depleted T cells, or PBMCs.

The repertoire was sequenced with immunoSEQ multiplex PCR; TCRdb's copy has only in-frame clones and lacks some. Altogether about 260,000 clones are present, roughly 86% being singletons, with the ten largest covering approximately 5.3%. This CDR3 is 17 amino acids long. V was clipped by 5 bases and J by 1 base; unmatched bases: 7. In germline, CDR1 is LNHDA, CDR2 SQIVND (reference sequence). The source of this sequence is a woman aged 55-69 years with COVID-19, enrolled during active disease. Sequences were obtained from peripheral blood. V is TRBV19 and J is TRBJ1-3; 11 nucleotides agree with TRBD1. CDR3 amino acids: CASSPRTGGLSGNTIYF. The CDR3 bases are TGTGCCAGTAGTCCCCGGACAGGGGGCCTATCTGGAAACACCATATATTTT.